The 21 T cell receptor beta chains in this list originate from one sample, sequenced in a study of cytomegalovirus exposure and HLA in healthy donors (dated by TCRdb to 2017 to 2019). The library was obtained by the immunoSEQ multiplex PCR assay. A mixture of 60 forward primers for TCR Vbeta segments and 13 reverse primers for TCR Jbeta segments was used in the multiplex PCR. In TCRdb, the immuneACCESS table is reduced to in-frame sequences with V and J assigned. These tables do not hold every clone; where another copy was compared, an unresolved V gene accounts for under half, and the others remain unexplained. The sample has roughly 120,000 clones on record, over 65% of them singletons. Roughly 12% of the sample comes from the top ten. Sequencing used PBMCs. The source is a man aged 25 to 40 in good health and CMV-seropositive.

The V and J genes are TRBV7-2 and TRBJ1-1, with 9 bases fitting TRBD1. CDR3 length: 14 residues. Per germline, CDR1 SGHTA and CDR2 FQGNSA. Trimming removed 5 bases from V and 4 bases from J; junction bases left unmatched: 5. CDR3 DNA sequence: TGTGCCAGCAGCACAACAGGGGGCCCCACTGAAGCTTTCTTT. It codes for CASSTTGGPTEAFF.

This clone was recorded once. Other nucleotide sequences in the sample specify the same CDR3. The chain has TRBV6-5 and TRBJ2-3, with 8 bases lining up with TRBD1. Germline V gene lookup returns CDR1 MNHEY and CDR2 SVGAGI. The CDR3 totals 15 residues. After removal of 6 bases from V and 0 bases from J, the junction contained 5 bases not matched to a gene. The CDR3 loop reads CASRGQGSSTDTQYF. The CDR3 DNA reads as TGTGCCAGCAGAGGACAGGGTTCTAGCACAGATACGCAGTATTTT.

The chain uses TRBV10-3 and TRBJ1-1; 11 nucleotides agree with TRBD1. The CDR3 totals 14 residues. Germline CDR1 reads ENHRY; CDR2 reads SYGVKD. V dropped 5 bases and J dropped 4; count of bases not matched to a gene: 3. CDR3 nucleotides: TGTGCCATCAGTCCAGGGACAGGGGGCACTGAAGCTTTCTTT. Its protein product is CAISPGTGGTEAFF.

This rearrangement joins TRBV4-3 to TRBJ2-1; no clear D. The germline V gene has CDR1 LGHNA and CDR2 YSLEER. V was trimmed by 1 base and J by 1 base, leaving 8 bases between them. This CDR3 comprises 15 residues. DNA for the CDR3: TGCGCCAGCAGCCAAGGGGCCATGTCCTACAATGAGCAGTTCTTC. Translated, it gives CASSQGAMSYNEQFF.

This chain uses TRBV15 with TRBJ1-5; a weak D match, TRBD1 (6 bases). V lost 4 bases and J 2 bases, leaving 15 bases between the germline ends. The CDR3 covers 16 residues. CDR1 is LNHNV and CDR2 is YYDKDF in the germline V gene (reference sequence). The CDR3 reads CATSTLNRAGNQPQHF. Written as DNA, the CDR3 is TGTGCCACCAGCACCCTCAACAGGGCGGGCAATCAGCCCCAGCATTTT.

The rearrangement links TRBV6-1 to TRBJ2-1; D gene uncertain. This CDR3 contains 14 residues. Germline loops: CDR1 MNHNS, CDR2 SASEGT. V was pared by 8 bases and J by 6 bases, with 17 bases between. The CDR3 coding sequence is TGTGCCAGCGGGCTCCTAAAGAGTCGCAATGAGCAGTTCTTC. Amino acid sequence: CASGLLKSRNEQFF.

This sequence joins TRBV6-1 and TRBJ1-1, with 7 bases lining up with TRBD1. CDR3 length: 14 amino acids. Germline V gene lookup returns CDR1 MNHNS and CDR2 SASEGT. V was pared by 6 bases and J by 2 bases, with 6 bases of the junction left unmatched. CDR3 protein: CASSPTGTNTEAFF. CDR3 nucleotides: TGTGCCAGCAGCCCGACAGGGACAAACACTGAAGCTTTCTTT.

The genes are TRBV6-1 and TRBJ1-2; weak D call: TRBD1 (6 bases). Germline CDR1 is MNHNS and CDR2 is SASEGT. The CDR3 has 15 amino acids. Trimming pared 7 bases from V and 4 bases from J, leaving 19 bases between. The CDR3 loop is CASTVALTGSYGYTF. CDR3 nucleotide sequence: TGTGCCAGCACCGTCGCTCTGACAGGAAGCTATGGCTACACCTTC.

The CDR3 spells CASRMGGDFNSPLHF. The CDR3 nucleotides are TGTGCCAGCAGAATGGGGGGGGATTTCAATTCACCCCTCCACTTT. The chain carries TRBV6-4 and TRBJ1-6; maybe TRBD1 (5 bases). Trimming pared 6 bases from V and 7 bases from J, leaving 16 bases between. The V gene's germline CDR1 is MRHNA and CDR2 SNTAGT. The CDR3 totals 15 residues.

The J gene is TRBJ2-7, the V gene TRBV30; TRBD2 matches 7 bases. CDR1 is GTSNPN, CDR2 SVGIG, per germline (reference sequence). The CDR3 covers 13 residues. Written as DNA, the CDR3 is TGTGCTTTGGGCCTTGGGGGGGGCTACGAGCAGTACTTC. Amino acid sequence: CALGLGGGYEQYF.

This chain links TRBV18 with TRBJ1-1; 9 bases align to TRBD1. The V segment lost 2 bases and the J segment 6 bases; nucleotides outside the gene matches: 4. This CDR3 contains 14 residues. CDR1 and CDR2 from the germline V gene are KGHSH and LQKENI. CDR3 loop: CASSPVRDRAEAFF. The CDR3 bases are TGTGCCAGCTCACCAGTTCGGGACAGGGCTGAAGCTTTCTTT.

The chain is built from TRBV7-2 and TRBJ2-3; D is possibly TRBD2 (5 bases). This CDR3 spans 16 amino acids. The V and J ends lost 0 bases and 3 bases respectively, with 13 bases between them. Germline assignment: CDR1 SGHTA and CDR2 FQGNSA. The CDR3 loop reads CASSLAPLAGTDTQYF. The CDR3 DNA is TGTGCCAGCAGCTTAGCGCCCCTAGCTGGGACAGATACGCAGTATTTT.

V and J are TRBV7-9 and TRBJ2-3; the D gene is possibly TRBD1 (6 bases). Between the trimmed V and J ends, which lost 6 bases and 2 bases, there was a span of 15 bases. This CDR3 region has 15 residues. CDR1 and CDR2 (germline): SEHNR, FQNEAQ (reference sequence). For the CDR3, the DNA is TGTGCCAGCAGGGGGGACACCCATTCCACAGATACGCAGTATTTT. Residues: CASRGDTHSTDTQYF. The full variable domain, its missing parts supplied by reference TRBV7-9 and TRBJ2-3, is DTGVSQNPRHKITKRGQNVTFRCDPISEHNRLYWYRQTLGQGPEFLTYFQNEAQLEKSRLLSDRFSAERPKGSFSTLEIQRTEQGDSAMYLCASRGDTHSTDTQYFGPGTRLTVL.

The CDR3 loop is CASSGLGTDTQYF. CDR3 DNA: TGTGCCAGCAGCGGCCTCGGGACAGATACGCAGTATTTT. This rearrangement joins TRBV9 to TRBJ2-3; D is unresolved. Germline lookup yields CDR1 SGDLS and CDR2 YYNGEE. The CDR3 contains 13 residues. V lost 3 bases, J lost 3 bases, and 8 bases lay in between.

In the case of this clone: This specimen includes other DNA sequences encoding the same CDR3. V usage is TRBV28 and J usage is TRBJ1-5, with 9 bases matching TRBD1. The CDR3 length is 14 residues. The V gene's germline CDR1 is MDHEN and CDR2 SYDVKM. After removal of 7 bases from V and 4 bases from J, the junction contained 5 bases not matched to a gene. The CDR3: CASTPGQGNQPQHF. As DNA, the CDR3 is TGTGCCAGCACCCCGGGACAGGGAAATCAGCCCCAGCATTTT.

The chain employs TRBV6-5 and TRBJ1-2; no clear D gene. The ends were cut back, 5 bases at V and 2 bases at J, with 12 bases in the middle. This CDR3 contains 14 residues. Germline loops: CDR1 MNHEY, CDR2 SVGAGI. In DNA form, the CDR3 reads TGTGCCAGCAGTAGTCTCACGGGGAACTATGGCTACACCTTC. It codes for CASSSLTGNYGYTF.

J is TRBJ2-1 and V is TRBV19; 15 bases line up with TRBD2. V lost 5 bases and J lost 7; bases outside the gene matches: 3. This CDR3 contains 15 residues. Germline assignment: CDR1 LNHDA and CDR2 SQIVND (reference sequence). This chain's CDR3 is CASSLGTSGGNEQFF. CDR3 DNA sequence: TGTGCCAGTAGTCTCGGGACTAGCGGGGGGAATGAGCAGTTCTTC.

The J gene is TRBJ1-2, the V gene TRBV7-2, with 7 positions matching TRBD1. Trimming took 1 base from V and 7 from J; bases not matched to a gene: 9. The germline V gene has CDR1 SGHTA and CDR2 FQGNSA. The CDR3 has 15 amino acids. The CDR3 spells CASSLETGVSFGYTF. For the CDR3, the DNA is TGTGCCAGCAGCTTAGAAACAGGGGTCTCCTTTGGCTACACCTTC.

The chain is built from TRBV7-3 and TRBJ1-1; 9 bases are shared with TRBD1. Germline V gene lookup returns CDR1 SGHTA and CDR2 FQGTGA. The CDR3 is 14 residues long. Unmatched junction bases numbered 8, after V lost 5 bases and J lost 7 bases. The CDR3 protein is CASSRGTGRGEAFF. The CDR3, as DNA: TGTGCCAGCAGCCGAGGGACAGGGAGGGGTGAAGCTTTCTTT.

The chain recombines TRBV27 with TRBJ1-2; D is unclear. Between the trimmed V and J ends, which lost 5 bases and 6 bases, there was a span of 13 bases. The V gene's germline CDR1 is MNHEY and CDR2 SMNVEV (reference sequence). The CDR3 covers 13 residues. The CDR3 DNA follows: TGTGCCAGCAGTCCGGGGTTGTATGATGGCTACACCTTC. It translates to CASSPGLYDGYTF.

The V call is TRBV6-1, the J call TRBJ2-7; D may be TRBD2 (6 bases). V gave up 1 base and J gave up 3 bases, with 10 bases separating them. Germline V gives CDR1 MNHNS, CDR2 SASEGT. The CDR3 covers 14 residues. The CDR3 nucleotides read TGTGCCAGCAGTGAAGGTCCGGACTACTACGAGCAGTACTTC. Residues: CASSEGPDYYEQYF.